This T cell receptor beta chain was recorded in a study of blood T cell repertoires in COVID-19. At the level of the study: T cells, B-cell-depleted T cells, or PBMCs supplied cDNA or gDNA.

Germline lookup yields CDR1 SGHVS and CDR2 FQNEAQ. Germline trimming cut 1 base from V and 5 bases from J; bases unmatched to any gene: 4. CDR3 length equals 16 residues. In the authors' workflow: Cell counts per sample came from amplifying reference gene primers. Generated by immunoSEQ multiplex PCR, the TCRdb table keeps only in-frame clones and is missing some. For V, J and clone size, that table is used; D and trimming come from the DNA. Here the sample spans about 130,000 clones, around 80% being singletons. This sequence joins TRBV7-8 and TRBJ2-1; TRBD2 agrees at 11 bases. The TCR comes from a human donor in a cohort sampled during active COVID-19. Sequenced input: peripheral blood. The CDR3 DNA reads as TGTGCCAGCAGCTTAGATCTACTAGCGGGGGACAATGAGCAGTTCTTC. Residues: CASSLDLLAGDNEQFF.